The rows below give T cell receptor beta chains drawn from one sample of a study of regulatory T cells in long-lasting Graves disease. TCRdb analysed the multiplex PCR reads with MiXCR anew, one entry per CDR3 protein. The table shows a few hundred thousand distinct CDR3 sequences, with about 23% occurring only once. The specimen was peripheral blood mononuclear cells (PBMCs), collected when the disease was refractory, from a patient treated with antithyroid drugs. These receptors came from a woman in her thirties or forties with Graves disease. Both conserved end residues are part of each CDR3. A D gene is named only where the DNA matches it firmly. Rows give clone size only sometimes, using once, few, many, or a class for an expanded clone.

abundance,j_gene,v_gene,d_gene,CDR3nt,CDR3aa
many,TRBJ2-7,TRBV28,NA,TGTGCCAGCAGTTCACCCTCCCCCGTTGGCTACGAGCAGTACTTC,CASSSPSPVGYEQYF
NA,TRBJ2-7,TRBV7-2,TRBD2,TGTGCCAGCAGCTTAGCACCGACTAGCGGGAGCTACGAGCAGTACTTC,CASSLAPTSGSYEQYF
NA,TRBJ2-5,TRBV7-9,NA,TGTGCCAGCAGCTTTTCGGGACTCCCAATGGAGACCCAGTACTTC,CASSFSGLPMETQYF
many,TRBJ2-5,TRBV7-9,NA,TGTGCCAGCAGCCCAACGACGCATCAAGAGACCCAGTACTTC,CASSPTTHQETQYF
NA,TRBJ2-7,TRBV14,TRBD1,TGTGCCAGCAGCCAAAGTCCGGGACAGTCCTACGAGCAGTACTTC,CASSQSPGQSYEQYF
many,TRBJ1-1,TRBV6-1,NA,TGTGCCGGACGGACAGTGGGCACTGAAGCTTTCTTT,CAGRTVGTEAFF
many,TRBJ1-1,TRBV6-5,NA,TGTGCCAGCAGTTACGACTTAGGGACCTTGAACACTGAAGCTTTCTTT,CASSYDLGTLNTEAFF
NA,TRBJ2-5,TRBV4-2,TRBD2,TGTGCCAGCAGCCAAGTTGCTAGCGGGAGGCTCCAAGAGACCCAGTACTTC,CASSQVASGRLQETQYF
few,TRBJ2-1,TRBV10-3,NA,TGTGCCATCAGTGCGGCCCTTAGTGGTGAGCAGTTCTTC,CAISAALSGEQFF
many,TRBJ2-4,TRBV20-1,TRBD1,TGCAGTGCTAGAGTTACAGGGGGGCGAGCCAAAAACATTCAGTACTTC,CSARVTGGRAKNIQYF